This T cell receptor (beta chain) derives from a study of blood T cell repertoires in COVID-19. Across the study: Sources were T cells, B-cell-depleted T cells, or PBMCs; the material itself was cDNA or gDNA.

Original processing methods: Estimated nucleated cell counts came from reference gene primer amplification. Sequenced by immunoSEQ multiplex PCR; TCRdb stores in-frame clones only, minus some. V, J and clone size reflect that table, while D and trimming were determined from the DNA. The table records some 140,000 clones, around 83% of them present only once. Each participant's cohort was designated according to participant-reported clinical history. Recovered status in Cohort 3 required two negative PCRs, clearance, or symptom resolution. Trimming removed 0 bases at V and 3 bases at J, with 13 bases between. The CDR3 loop spans 16 amino acids. Germline loops: CDR1 SGDLS, CDR2 YYNGEE.

The gene calls are TRBV9 and TRBJ1-3; a weak D match, TRBD1 (6 bases). The sequenced sample was PBMCs or T cells enriched from blood (not recorded which). The sequence derives from a man in his fifties who had recovered from COVID-19. The CDR3 region has the DNA TGTGCCAGCAGCGTAGATCAGGGGATCTTTGGAAACACCATATATTTT. Translation: CASSVDQGIFGNTIYF.